The present T cell receptor beta chain was sequenced within a study of regulatory T cells in long-lasting Graves disease. Libraries of TCR beta came from iRepertoire HTBI primers plus Arm-PCR of CDR3 regions. TCRdb ran MiXCR on the multiplex PCR reads and lists one entry per CDR3 protein. The sample lists 400,000 to 500,000 distinct CDR3 sequences, about a sixth occurring once. This CDR3 comprises 13 residues. Germline-derived CDR1 and CDR2 are SGHRS and YFSETQ. V shed 1 base and J shed 6 bases, with 10 bases lying between them. Time point meaning: newly diagnosed GD, antithyroid drugs for less than 3 months. PBMC RNA served as the TCR library source. This clonotype appeared many times. The data also belong to a second study, concerning T cells in Graves' hyperthyroidism and ophthalmopathy.

This specimen was peripheral blood mononuclear cells (PBMCs), taken at new diagnosis, from a patient treated with antithyroid drugs. The sequence derives from a woman under 30 with Graves disease. The rearrangement joins TRBV5-1 to TRBJ1-2, with D perhaps TRBD1 (5 bases). Here the CDR3 DNA reads TGCGCCAGCAGCTTGAAGGGACTGAATGGCTACACCTTC. Amino acid sequence: CASSLKGLNGYTF.